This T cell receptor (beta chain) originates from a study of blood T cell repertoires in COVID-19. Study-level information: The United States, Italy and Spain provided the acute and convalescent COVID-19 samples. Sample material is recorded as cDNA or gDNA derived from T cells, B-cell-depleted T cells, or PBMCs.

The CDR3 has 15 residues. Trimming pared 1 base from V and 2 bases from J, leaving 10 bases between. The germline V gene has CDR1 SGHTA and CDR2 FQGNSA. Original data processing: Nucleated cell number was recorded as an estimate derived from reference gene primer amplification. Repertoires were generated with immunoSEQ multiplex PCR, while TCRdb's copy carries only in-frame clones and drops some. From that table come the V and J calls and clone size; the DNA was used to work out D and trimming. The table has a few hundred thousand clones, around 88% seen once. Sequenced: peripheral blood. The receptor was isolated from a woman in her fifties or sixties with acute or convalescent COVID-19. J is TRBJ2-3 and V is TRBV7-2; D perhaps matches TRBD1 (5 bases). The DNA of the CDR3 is TGTGCCAGCAGCTTAGGGACAACCTACACAGATACGCAGTATTTT. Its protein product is CASSLGTTYTDTQYF.